This T cell receptor (beta chain) was documented in a study of breast tumors, draining lymph nodes, adjacent tissues. Study-wide results and caveats: Tumor and nontumor repertoires were significantly more similar in luminal-like than in basal-like breast cancer.

This clonotype was seen at least ten times. Its antigen remains unknown. Trimming cost V 6 bases and J 6 bases, with 6 bases left between them. Germline V gene data show CDR1 as SGHNT and CDR2 as YENEEA. The CDR3 loop spans 11 amino acids. Samples came from axillary lymph nodes draining the breast cancer. TCRdb re-called the multiplex PCR reads with MiXCR, one entry per CDR3 protein. In the table there are under 250,000 distinct CDR3 sequences, roughly 32% of which are singletons. The sequencing input was axillary lymph node tissue. V and J are TRBV11-3 and TRBJ2-1; possible D gene TRBD1, 5 bases. This TCR was sampled from a female donor with breast cancer. Some clones in this sample may be carry-over from other donors' samples. CDR3: CASRGVNEQFF. In DNA form, the CDR3 reads TGTGCCAGCAGAGGGGTCAATGAGCAGTTCTTC.